This entry is about one T cell receptor (beta chain). The antigen remains undetermined. A second roughly 7 to 12 cycle PCR used barcoded and J-beta primers. TCRdb passed the 5' RACE reads through MiXCR, listing each CDR3 protein once. The repertoire holds 1.5 million to 1.8 million distinct CDR3 sequences, with 35% to 45% as singletons. Every sample yielded at least 6 million isolated PBMCs. In germline, CDR1 is MNHNS, CDR2 SASEGT. This CDR3 comprises 13 residues. Between the trimmed V and J ends, which lost 6 bases and 4 bases, there was a span of 10 bases. The sample comes from a study of blood T cells in healthy people across ages. Study in general: About one barcoded beta molecule per two T cells was captured by template switching. Study results and caveats: PBMCs were not sorted, which prevented a conclusive comparison of naive versus antigen-experienced cells.

This sequence was found in a woman aged 18-29 years in good health. This chain links TRBV6-1 with TRBJ2-1, with D possibly matching TRBD2 (5 bases). Sequenced material: blood. The CDR3 DNA reads as TGTGCCAGCAGCGAGGGCCATTACAATGAGCAGTTCTTC. Protein sequence: CASSEGHYNEQFF.